The sequence of this TCR beta chain was determined in a study of blood T cell repertoires in COVID-19. Germline CDR1 reads KGHDR; CDR2 reads SFDVKD. The CDR3 contains 15 residues. J gave up 5 bases and V 3 bases, and 3 bases lay outside the gene matches. This table comes from immunoSEQ multiplex PCR, and its TCRdb copy is limited to in-frame clones, with some not included. The table has some 150,000 clones, roughly 89% seen once. Sequencing was done on a sample of peripheral blood. The TCR originated in a woman aged 35 to 49 with acute or convalescent COVID-19. The rearrangement uses TRBV24-1 and TRBJ1-4; 9 bases agree with TRBD1. CDR3 DNA sequence: TGTGCCACCAGTGATCCCGGGACAGGGAATGAAAAACTGTTTTTT. It encodes CATSDPGTGNEKLFF.